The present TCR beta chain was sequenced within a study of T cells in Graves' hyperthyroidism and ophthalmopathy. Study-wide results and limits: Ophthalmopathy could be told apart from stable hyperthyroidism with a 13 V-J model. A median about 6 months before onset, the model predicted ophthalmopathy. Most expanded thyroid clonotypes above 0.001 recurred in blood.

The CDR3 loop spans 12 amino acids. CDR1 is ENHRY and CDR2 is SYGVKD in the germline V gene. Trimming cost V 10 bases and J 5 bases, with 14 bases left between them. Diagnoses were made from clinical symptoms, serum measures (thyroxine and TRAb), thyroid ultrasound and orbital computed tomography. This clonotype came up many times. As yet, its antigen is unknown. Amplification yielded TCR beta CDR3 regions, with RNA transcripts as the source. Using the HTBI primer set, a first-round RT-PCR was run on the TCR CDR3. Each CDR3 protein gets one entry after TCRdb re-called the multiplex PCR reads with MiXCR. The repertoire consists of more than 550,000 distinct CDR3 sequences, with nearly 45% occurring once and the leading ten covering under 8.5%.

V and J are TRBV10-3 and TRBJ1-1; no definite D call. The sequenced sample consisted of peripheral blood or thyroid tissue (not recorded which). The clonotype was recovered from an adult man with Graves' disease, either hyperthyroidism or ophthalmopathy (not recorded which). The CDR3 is CATNDGETEAFF. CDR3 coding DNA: TGTGCCACCAATGACGGAGAGACTGAAGCTTTCTTT.